The 26 T cell receptor beta chains below all came from one sample that was sequenced in a study of patients and donors after allogeneic stem cell transplantation. TCRdb recomputed calls from the RT-PCR reads with MiXCR, one row per CDR3 protein. This sample carries roughly 960,000 distinct CDR3 sequences, about a sixth of them seen once, and the ten largest clones take 6%. The material sequenced was blood, either unsorted or a sorted T cell fraction (not recorded which). These receptor sequences come from a human donor who was either an allogeneic HSCT recipient or a stem cell or donor lymphocyte infusion donor (not recorded which). It is not recorded whose cells these are; they may come from a transplant donor.

This clonotype was detected only a few times. The rearrangement uses TRBV9 and TRBJ1-3, with a tentative D call TRBD1 (6 bases). CDR1 is SGDLS, CDR2 YYNGEE, per germline. Trimming shortened V by 3 bases and J by 4 bases, and 23 bases separated the two germline ends. The CDR3 is 18 amino acids. CDR3 loop: CASSGPGETKTRGNTIYF. The CDR3 DNA reads TGTGCCAGCAGCGGGCCAGGGGAAACCAAAACGCGGGGAAACACCATATATTTT.

This clonotype was observed a single time. The CDR3 nucleotides are TGTGCCAGCAGTTACGGGGATCCCAATGAGCAGTTCTTC. This sequence encodes CASSYGDPNEQFF. The chain joins TRBV12-3 or TRBV12-4 to TRBJ2-1; possible D gene TRBD2, 5 bases. Trimming removed 4 bases from V and 6 bases from J, with 10 bases in between. This CDR3 has 13 amino acids.

The rearrangement joins TRBV12-3 or TRBV12-4 to TRBJ2-3, with 8 bases aligning to TRBD2. Unmatched junction bases numbered 13, after V lost 6 bases and J lost 5 bases. This CDR3 contains 16 residues. The CDR3 sequence: CASSPLWREVKDTQYF. In nucleotides, the CDR3 is TGTGCCAGCAGCCCTTTGTGGCGGGAGGTAAAAGATACGCAGTATTTT.

The chain combines TRBV10-2 with TRBJ2-3; D is possibly TRBD1 (6 bases). Trimming left V 3 bases short and J 4 bases short, with 14 bases between. Germline-derived CDR1 and CDR2 are WSHSY and SAAADI. CDR3 length equals 15 residues. DNA of the CDR3: TGCGCCAGCAGTGATTGGGTGGCAGGGGCAGATACGCAGTATTTT. It translates to CASSDWVAGADTQYF.

A few counts support this clonotype. The rearrangement joins TRBV28 to TRBJ2-1; perhaps TRBD2 as D (5 bases). The CDR3 is made up of 14 amino acids. Trimming shortened V by 8 bases and J by 9 bases, and 20 bases separated the two germline ends. Germline V gene data show CDR1 as MDHEN and CDR2 as SYDVKM. CDR3 DNA: TGTGCCAGCTGGGATGAGGGAAAACGAGGTGAGCAGTTCTTC. Amino acids: CASWDEGKRGEQFF.

This clonotype was counted a few times. The chain uses TRBV12-3 or TRBV12-4 and TRBJ1-4, with a weak D call TRBD1 (6 bases). V was shortened by 5 bases and J by 10 bases, with 17 bases between the two germline ends. This CDR3 has 14 residues. The CDR3 DNA is TGTGCCAGCAGTAAAGGGGGGCACGCAGTAAAACTGTTTTTT. This codes for CASSKGGHAVKLFF.

Ten or more counts support this clonotype. This chain joins TRBV15 and TRBJ2-3; unclear D gene. Germline V gene sequence: CDR1 LNHNV, CDR2 YYDKDF (reference sequence). The V gene lost 0 bases and the J gene lost 5 bases, with 6 bases spanning the gap. The CDR3 has 13 residues. In DNA, the CDR3 is TGTGCCACCAGCAGAGATATTGGAGATACGCAGTATTTT. It translates to CATSRDIGDTQYF.

This clonotype has a handful of counts. J is TRBJ1-2 and V is TRBV9, with TRBD1 as a possible D gene (6 bases). The CDR3 runs to 15 residues. Trimming removed 7 bases from V and 4 bases from J, with 20 bases in between. CDR1 is SGDLS and CDR2 is YYNGEE in the germline V gene. CDR3: CASEEGVPGGYGYTF. CDR3 DNA sequence: TGTGCCAGCGAGGAGGGGGTACCGGGGGGCTATGGCTACACCTTC.

The sample holds a few counts of this clonotype. The chain is built from TRBV7-9 and TRBJ1-1, with D possibly TRBD1 on 5 matching bases. CDR1 and CDR2 (germline): SEHNR, FQNEAQ (reference sequence). This CDR3 region has 14 residues. Trimming stripped 3 bases from V and 8 bases from J, with 16 bases between. The CDR3 protein is CASSFGTGLEEAFF. Here the CDR3 DNA reads TGTGCCAGCAGCTTTGGGACGGGCTTGGAGGAAGCTTTCTTT.

A single count supports this clonotype. V is TRBV20-1 and J is TRBJ2-3; D not resolved. CDR1 and CDR2 from the germline V gene are DFQATT and SNEGSKA (reference sequence). The CDR3 extends over 15 amino acids. V was clipped by 1 base and J by 3 bases, with 14 bases between them. The CDR3 DNA follows: TGCAGTGCTAGAGGCCCAGGTAGTCCAACAGATACGCAGTATTTT. Translation: CSARGPGSPTDTQYF.

V gene TRBV20-1 combines with J gene TRBJ2-7, with a possible D match to TRBD2 (6 bases). V was shortened by 6 bases and J by 4 bases, with 22 bases between the two germline ends. The CDR3 totals 15 residues. In germline, CDR1 is DFQATT, CDR2 SNEGSKA (reference sequence). The CDR3 DNA sequence: TGCAGTGCCCAGGAGGGTAATGTCCCACCTTACGAGCAGTACTTC. Residues: CSAQEGNVPPYEQYF.

In its sample, this clonotype was seen a few times. CDR3 in DNA: TGCGCCAGCAGCCCGGACAGTGGCAACTATGGCTACACCTTC. This codes for CASSPDSGNYGYTF. This sequence joins TRBV5-1 and TRBJ1-2; tentative D call: TRBD1 (6 bases). Trimming took 4 bases from V and 2 from J, leaving 12 bases between them. The CDR3 sequence is 14 residues long. Germline CDR1 and CDR2: SGHRS and YFSETQ.

The rearrangement links TRBV10-3 to TRBJ1-2; tentatively, D is TRBD1 (5 bases). Trimming removed 11 bases from V and 2 bases from J, with 18 bases in between. The CDR3 has 14 amino acids. The germline gives CDR1 ENHRY, CDR2 SYGVKD. Here the CDR3 DNA reads TGTGCCGTCGAAGGCGGGGGGGAAAACTATGGCTACACCTTC. Residues: CAVEGGGENYGYTF.

The rearrangement links TRBV7-9 to TRBJ2-7; D may match TRBD1 or TRBD2 (5 bases each). Trimming removed 0 bases at V and 3 bases at J, with 15 bases between. The CDR3 is made up of 16 amino acids. The germline gives CDR1 SEHNR, CDR2 FQNEAQ (reference sequence). This CDR3 is CASSLALGTPVYEQYF. The CDR3 DNA reads as TGTGCCAGCAGCTTAGCGCTCGGGACCCCCGTCTACGAGCAGTACTTC. Drawing the rest from reference TRBV7-9 and TRBJ2-7, the complete variable domain is DTGVSQNPRHKITKRGQNVTFRCDPISEHNRLYWYRQTLGQGPEFLTYFQNEAQLEKSRLLSDRFSAERPKGSFSTLEIQRTEQGDSAMYLCASSLALGTPVYEQYFGPGTRLTVT.

This clonotype was observed a few times. The rearrangement links TRBV3-1 to TRBJ2-7, with D possibly being TRBD2 (5 bases). Germline assignment: CDR1 LGHDT and CDR2 YNNKEL (reference sequence). The V end was cut by 2 bases, the J end by 7 bases, with 18 bases between. The CDR3 loop spans 15 amino acids. Here the CDR3 DNA reads TGTGCCAGCAGCCAACGAACGGGAAGGCTGAGGGAGCAGTACTTC. Protein product: CASSQRTGRLREQYF.

The chain couples TRBV2 to TRBJ2-6; the D is unclear. There are 16 residues in the CDR3. V dropped 1 base and J dropped 0 bases, with 7 bases sitting between them. Germline lookup yields CDR1 SNHLY and CDR2 FYNNEI. DNA for the CDR3: TGTGCCAGCAGTGAAGGCAGCACCTCTGGGGCCAACGTCCTGACTTTC. Residues: CASSEGSTSGANVLTF.

This clonotype was seen only a few times. This chain joins TRBV7-2 and TRBJ2-7; D perhaps matches TRBD1 (6 bases). The CDR3 has 14 residues. Germline CDR1 SGHTA, CDR2 FQGNSA. Between the trimmed V and J ends, which lost 3 bases and 3 bases, there was a span of 12 bases. The CDR3 bases are TGTGCCAGCAGCTTGAGTGGGACATACTACGAGCAGTACTTC. Amino acids: CASSLSGTYYEQYF.

The V and J genes are TRBV5-5 and TRBJ2-1, with D perhaps assigned TRBD1 or TRBD2 (5 bases each). The CDR3 extends over 14 amino acids. V lost 2 bases and J lost 5, with 11 bases in between. CDR1 is SGHKS, CDR2 YYEKEE, per germline (reference sequence). In DNA form, the CDR3 reads TGTGCCAGCAGCTTTAGAGGGGCTAACAATGAGCAGTTCTTC. It translates to CASSFRGANNEQFF.

This clonotype was detected only a few times. The chain links TRBV4-2 to TRBJ2-2; possibly TRBD2 for D (5 bases). CDR3 size: 15 residues. Germline V CDR1 and CDR2: LGHNA, YNFKEQ. Trimming cost V 1 base and J 4 bases, with 10 bases left between them. CDR3 protein: CASSQALAPTGELFF. The CDR3 nucleotides are TGTGCCAGCAGCCAAGCGCTAGCTCCCACCGGGGAGCTGTTTTTT.

The V call is TRBV25-1, the J call TRBJ1-1, with D uncertain. The V end was cut by 7 bases, the J end by 4 bases, with 19 bases between. Looked up from germline, CDR1 is MGHDK and CDR2 is SYGVNS. The CDR3 consists of 15 residues. The CDR3 here is CASIPPGSPGTEAFF. Written as DNA, the CDR3 is TGTGCCAGCATCCCACCTGGCTCTCCGGGCACTGAAGCTTTCTTT.

This clonotype came up a few times. CDR3 coding DNA: TGCAGCGTAGGGGACTTCAGAAGCTCCTACGAGCAGTACTTC. Translation: CSVGDFRSSYEQYF. This chain links TRBV29-1 with TRBJ2-7; weak D call: TRBD2 (6 bases). CDR1 SQVTM and CDR2 ANQGSEA come from the germline V gene. V dropped 6 bases and J dropped 0 bases, with 15 bases sitting between them. The CDR3 runs to 14 residues.

This clonotype has a handful of counts. The J gene is TRBJ2-1, the V gene TRBV5-6; D not resolved. Per the germline V gene, CDR1 is SGHDT and CDR2 is YYEEEE. This CDR3 comprises 15 residues. The V and J ends lost 2 bases and 0 bases respectively, with 9 bases between them. CDR3 coding DNA: TGTGCCAGCAGCTTTCCAGCAAGCTCCTACAATGAGCAGTTCTTC. Translated: CASSFPASSYNEQFF.

The chain has TRBV4-2 and TRBJ1-1, with D possibly being TRBD1 (6 bases). V was pared by 3 bases and J by 1 base, with 15 bases between. The CDR3 sequence is 16 residues long. Per the germline V gene, CDR1 is LGHNA and CDR2 is YNFKEQ. The chain's CDR3 is CASSHKRSTGNTEAFF. The CDR3, as DNA: TGTGCCAGCAGCCACAAGAGATCGACAGGGAACACTGAAGCTTTCTTT.

The chain recombines TRBV5-1 with TRBJ1-2; TRBD1 matches at 9 bases. Germline lookup yields CDR1 SGHRS and CDR2 YFSETQ. V shed 3 bases and J 2 bases; nucleotides not matched to a gene: 8. The length of the CDR3 is 16 residues. In DNA, the CDR3 is TGCGCCAGCAGCTACTCCACAGGGGGCGTAAACTATGGCTACACCTTC. Its translation: CASSYSTGGVNYGYTF.

J is TRBJ2-7 and V is TRBV6-2 or TRBV6-3; D is unclear. There are 14 residues in the CDR3. V dropped 2 bases and J dropped 1 base, with 9 bases sitting between them. Germline-derived CDR1 and CDR2 are MNHEY and SVGEGT. CDR3 DNA: TGTGCCAGCAGTTACCCCTACAAGTCCTACGAGCAGTACTTC. It encodes CASSYPYKSYEQYF.

J is TRBJ1-4 and V is TRBV6-6, with D unclear. The CDR3 contains 13 residues. In germline, CDR1 is MNHNY, CDR2 SVGAGI (reference sequence). V was shortened by 6 bases and J by 8 bases, with 13 bases between the two germline ends. CDR3 sequence (DNA): TGTGCCAGCAGGGGAGGGTTGGTGGAAAAACTGTTTTTT. It codes for CASRGGLVEKLFF.